The clone carrying this TCR beta chain was counted only a few times. Its antigen remains unknown. For approximately 6 days at 37°C, the mixed lymphocyte reaction cells were kept in coculture. This record comes from a study of siplizumab effects on memory and regulatory T cells. In the study overall: Mixed lymphocyte reactions came in pairs, receiving siplizumab at roughly 0.9 ug/mL or receiving no drug. Notes on the study in general: It seemed that naive T cells were more diverse than memory cells and were major contributors to the alloresponse. About 75-97% of proliferating CD4+ or CD8+ clones had no assignable naive or memory phenotype.

Some clones are missing from TCRdb's copy, which holds only in-frame ones; the method was immunoSEQ multiplex PCR. In the table there are 3,500 or so clones, approximately 53% of which are singletons. Germline loops: CDR1 MDHEN, CDR2 SYDVKM. The CDR3 consists of 12 residues. Trimming left V 2 bases short and J 3 bases short, with 4 bases between. The sequence came from a human donor in good health; the cells came from an allogeneic mixed lymphocyte reaction. The sample was CFSE-low (dividing) CD4+ T cells sorted from an allogeneic mixed lymphocyte reaction. The chain has TRBV28 and TRBJ1-1; D is uncertain. The chain's CDR3 is CASSLGYTEAFF. DNA for the CDR3: TGTGCCAGCAGTTTAGGGTACACTGAAGCTTTCTTT.